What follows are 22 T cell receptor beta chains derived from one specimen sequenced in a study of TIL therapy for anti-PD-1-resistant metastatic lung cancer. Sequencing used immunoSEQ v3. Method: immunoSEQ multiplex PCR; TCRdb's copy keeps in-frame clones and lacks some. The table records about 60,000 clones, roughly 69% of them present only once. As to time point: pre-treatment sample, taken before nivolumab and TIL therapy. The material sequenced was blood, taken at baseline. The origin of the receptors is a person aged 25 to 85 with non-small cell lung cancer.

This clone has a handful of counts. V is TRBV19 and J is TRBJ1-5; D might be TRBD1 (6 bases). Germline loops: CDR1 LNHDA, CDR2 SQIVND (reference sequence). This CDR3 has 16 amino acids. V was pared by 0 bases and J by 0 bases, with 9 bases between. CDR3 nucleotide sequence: TGTGCCAGTAGTATAGATGGACAGATTAGCAATCAGCCCCAGCATTTT. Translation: CASSIDGQISNQPQHF.

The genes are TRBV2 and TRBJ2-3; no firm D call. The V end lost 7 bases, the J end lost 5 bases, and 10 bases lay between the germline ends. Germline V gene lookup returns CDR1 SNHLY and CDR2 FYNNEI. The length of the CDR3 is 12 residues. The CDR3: CASTIAGDTQYF. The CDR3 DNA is TGTGCCAGCACGATAGCAGGAGATACGCAGTATTTT.

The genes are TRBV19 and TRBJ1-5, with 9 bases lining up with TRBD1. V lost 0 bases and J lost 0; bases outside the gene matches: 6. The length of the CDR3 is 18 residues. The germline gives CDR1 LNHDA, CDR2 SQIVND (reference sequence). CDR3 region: CASSIDLTGGYSNQPQHF. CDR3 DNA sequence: TGTGCCAGTAGTATAGACCTTACAGGGGGCTATAGCAATCAGCCCCAGCATTTT.

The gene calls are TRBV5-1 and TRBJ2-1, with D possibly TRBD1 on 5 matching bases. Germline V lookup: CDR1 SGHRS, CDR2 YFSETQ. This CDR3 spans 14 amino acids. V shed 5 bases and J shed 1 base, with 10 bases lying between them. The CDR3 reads CASRSDRSYNEQFF. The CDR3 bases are TGCGCCAGCAGATCCGACAGATCCTACAATGAGCAGTTCTTC.

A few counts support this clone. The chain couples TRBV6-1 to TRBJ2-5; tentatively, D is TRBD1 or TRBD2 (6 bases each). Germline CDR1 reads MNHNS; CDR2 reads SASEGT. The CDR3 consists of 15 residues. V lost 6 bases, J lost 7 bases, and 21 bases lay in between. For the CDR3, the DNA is TGTGCCAGCAGGGCGGGGACAACCCAGGATGGGACCCAGTACTTC. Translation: CASRAGTTQDGTQYF.

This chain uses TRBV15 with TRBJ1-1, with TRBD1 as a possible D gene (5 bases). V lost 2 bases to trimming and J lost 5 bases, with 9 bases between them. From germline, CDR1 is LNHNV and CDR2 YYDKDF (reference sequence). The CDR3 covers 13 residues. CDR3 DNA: TGTGCCACCAGCAGACAGGGTGGGACTGAAGCTTTCTTT. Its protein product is CATSRQGGTEAFF.

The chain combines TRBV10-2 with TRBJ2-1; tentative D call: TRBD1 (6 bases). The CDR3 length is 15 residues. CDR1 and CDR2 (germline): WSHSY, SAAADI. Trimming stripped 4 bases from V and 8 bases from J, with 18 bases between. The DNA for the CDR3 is TGCGCCAGCAGTGCAACGAAGGGACAAGCGGATGAGCAGTTCTTC. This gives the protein CASSATKGQADEQFF.

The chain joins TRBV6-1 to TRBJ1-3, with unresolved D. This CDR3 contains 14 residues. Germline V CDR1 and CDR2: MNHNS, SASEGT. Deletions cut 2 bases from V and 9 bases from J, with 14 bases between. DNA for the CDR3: TGTGCCAGCAGTGAATACATGAGCAGGAGCACCATATATTTT. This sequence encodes CASSEYMSRSTIYF.

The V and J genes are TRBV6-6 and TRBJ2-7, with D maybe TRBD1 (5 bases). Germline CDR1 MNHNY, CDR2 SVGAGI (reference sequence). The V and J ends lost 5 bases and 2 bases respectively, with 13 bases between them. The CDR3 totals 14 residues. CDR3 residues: CASSDRIVPYEQYF. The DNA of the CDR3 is TGTGCCAGCAGTGACAGAATTGTCCCCTACGAGCAGTACTTC.

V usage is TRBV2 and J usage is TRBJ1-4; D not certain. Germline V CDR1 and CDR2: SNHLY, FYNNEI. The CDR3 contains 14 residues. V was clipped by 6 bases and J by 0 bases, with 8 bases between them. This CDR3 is CASREGATNEKLFF. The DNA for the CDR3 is TGTGCCAGCAGGGAGGGTGCAACTAATGAAAAACTGTTTTTT.

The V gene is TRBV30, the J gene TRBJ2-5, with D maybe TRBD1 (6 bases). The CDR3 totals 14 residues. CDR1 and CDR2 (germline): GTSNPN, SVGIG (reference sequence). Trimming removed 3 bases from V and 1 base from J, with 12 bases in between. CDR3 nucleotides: TGTGCCTGGAGCCAGGGGATCGGCCAAGAGACCCAGTACTTC. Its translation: CAWSQGIGQETQYF.

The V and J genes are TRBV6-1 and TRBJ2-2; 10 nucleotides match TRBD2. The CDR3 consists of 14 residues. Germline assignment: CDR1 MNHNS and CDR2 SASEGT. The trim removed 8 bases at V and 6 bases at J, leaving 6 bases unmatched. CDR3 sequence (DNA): TGTGCCAGCCGCAGCGGGGGGGCACCCGGGGAGCTGTTTTTT. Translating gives CASRSGGAPGELFF.

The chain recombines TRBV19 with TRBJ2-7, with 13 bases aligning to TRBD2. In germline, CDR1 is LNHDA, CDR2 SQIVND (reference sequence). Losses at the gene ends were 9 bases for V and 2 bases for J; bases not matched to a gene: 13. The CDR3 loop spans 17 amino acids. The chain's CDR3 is CASRLAGGLNGAYEQYF. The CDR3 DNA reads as TGTGCCAGCCGACTAGCGGGGGGCCTAAACGGGGCCTACGAGCAGTACTTC.

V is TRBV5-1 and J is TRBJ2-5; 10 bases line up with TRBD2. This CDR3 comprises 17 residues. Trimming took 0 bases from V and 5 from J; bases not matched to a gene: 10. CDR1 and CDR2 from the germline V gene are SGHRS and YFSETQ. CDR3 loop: CASSLATSGGEDETQYF. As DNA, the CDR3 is TGCGCCAGCAGCTTGGCCACCAGCGGGGGGGAGGATGAGACCCAGTACTTC.

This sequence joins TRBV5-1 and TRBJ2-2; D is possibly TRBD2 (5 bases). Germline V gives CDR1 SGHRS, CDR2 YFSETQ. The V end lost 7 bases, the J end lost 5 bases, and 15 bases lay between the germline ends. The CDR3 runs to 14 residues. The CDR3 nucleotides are TGCGCCAGCCTAAACACCCCGGGGACCGGGGAGCTGTTTTTT. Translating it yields CASLNTPGTGELFF.

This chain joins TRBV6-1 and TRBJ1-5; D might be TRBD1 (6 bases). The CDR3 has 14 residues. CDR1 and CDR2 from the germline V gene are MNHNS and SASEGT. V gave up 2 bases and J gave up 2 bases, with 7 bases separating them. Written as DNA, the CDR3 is TGTGCCAGCAGTGAACCAGGGGGCAATCAGCCCCAGCATTTT. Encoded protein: CASSEPGGNQPQHF.

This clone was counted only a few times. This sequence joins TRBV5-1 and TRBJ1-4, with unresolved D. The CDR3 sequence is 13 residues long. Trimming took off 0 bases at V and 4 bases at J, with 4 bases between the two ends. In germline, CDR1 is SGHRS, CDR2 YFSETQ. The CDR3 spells CASSLEVNEKLFF. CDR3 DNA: TGCGCCAGCAGCTTGGAGGTTAATGAAAAACTGTTTTTT.

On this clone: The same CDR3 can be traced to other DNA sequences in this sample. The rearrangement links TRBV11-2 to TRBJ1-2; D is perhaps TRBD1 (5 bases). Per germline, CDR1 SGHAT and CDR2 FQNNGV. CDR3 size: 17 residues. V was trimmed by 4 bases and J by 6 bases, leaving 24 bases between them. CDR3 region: CASSSPPFWRGVDGYTF. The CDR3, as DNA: TGTGCCAGCAGCTCCCCCCCCTTTTGGAGGGGAGTCGATGGCTACACCTTC.

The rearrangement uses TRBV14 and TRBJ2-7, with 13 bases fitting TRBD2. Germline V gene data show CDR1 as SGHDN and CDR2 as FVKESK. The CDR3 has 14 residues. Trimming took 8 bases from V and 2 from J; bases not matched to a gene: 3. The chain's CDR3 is CASRLAGGAYEQYF. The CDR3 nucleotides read TGTGCCAGCCGACTAGCGGGGGGTGCCTACGAGCAGTACTTC. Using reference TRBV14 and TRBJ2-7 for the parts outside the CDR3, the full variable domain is EAGVTQFPSHSVIEKGQTVTLRCDPISGHDNLYWYRRVMGKEIKFLLHFVKESKQDESGMPNNRFLAERTGGTYSTLKVQPAELEDSGVYFCASRLAGGAYEQYFGPGTRLTVT.

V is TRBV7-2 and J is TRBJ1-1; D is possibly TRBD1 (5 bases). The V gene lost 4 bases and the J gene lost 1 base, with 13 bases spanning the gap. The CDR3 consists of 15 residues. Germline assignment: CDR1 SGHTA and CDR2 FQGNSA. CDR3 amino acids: CASSSIWGENTEAFF. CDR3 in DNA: TGTGCCAGCAGCTCTATATGGGGGGAGAACACTGAAGCTTTCTTT.

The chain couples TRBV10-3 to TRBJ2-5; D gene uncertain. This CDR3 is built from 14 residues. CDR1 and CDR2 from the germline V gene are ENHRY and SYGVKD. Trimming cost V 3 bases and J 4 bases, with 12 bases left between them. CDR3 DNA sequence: TGTGCCATCAGTGATTCCAACTTGGGAGAGACCCAGTACTTC. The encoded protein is CAISDSNLGETQYF.

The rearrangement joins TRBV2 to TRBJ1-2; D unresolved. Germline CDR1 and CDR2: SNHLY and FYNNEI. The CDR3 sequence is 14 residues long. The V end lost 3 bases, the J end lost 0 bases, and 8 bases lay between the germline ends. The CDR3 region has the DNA TGTGCCAGCAGTGATCAGCTATCTAACTATGGCTACACCTTC. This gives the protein CASSDQLSNYGYTF.